Sequencing of this T cell receptor (beta chain) was carried out in a study of shared clonotypes between healthy human individuals. The CDR3 has 15 amino acids. V was clipped by 3 bases and J by 5 bases, with 14 bases between them. The germline V gene has CDR1 LNHDA and CDR2 SQIVND (reference sequence). As to this clone: Its antigen is unknown.

Broader study findings: Generally, naive subsets (rather than memory subsets) showed larger estimated richness.

Subsets obtained from CD4+ cells comprised CD45RA+ naive and CD45RA-negative memory cells. Profiled with immunoSEQ multiplex PCR; TCRdb holds only in-frame clones, not every one. Of some 2,400,000 clones listed, around 95% were seen once; the top ten hold around 0.13%. This chain joins TRBV19 and TRBJ1-5, with unresolved D. Sequencing was performed on naive CD4+ T cells sorted from blood. Described subset: CD45RA+ positively selected. The receptor was derived from a man aged 18 to 29 in good health. CDR3 in amino acids: CASSMRRIGYQPQHF. The CDR3 DNA sequence: TGTGCCAGTAGTATGCGTAGAATTGGGTATCAGCCCCAGCATTTT.